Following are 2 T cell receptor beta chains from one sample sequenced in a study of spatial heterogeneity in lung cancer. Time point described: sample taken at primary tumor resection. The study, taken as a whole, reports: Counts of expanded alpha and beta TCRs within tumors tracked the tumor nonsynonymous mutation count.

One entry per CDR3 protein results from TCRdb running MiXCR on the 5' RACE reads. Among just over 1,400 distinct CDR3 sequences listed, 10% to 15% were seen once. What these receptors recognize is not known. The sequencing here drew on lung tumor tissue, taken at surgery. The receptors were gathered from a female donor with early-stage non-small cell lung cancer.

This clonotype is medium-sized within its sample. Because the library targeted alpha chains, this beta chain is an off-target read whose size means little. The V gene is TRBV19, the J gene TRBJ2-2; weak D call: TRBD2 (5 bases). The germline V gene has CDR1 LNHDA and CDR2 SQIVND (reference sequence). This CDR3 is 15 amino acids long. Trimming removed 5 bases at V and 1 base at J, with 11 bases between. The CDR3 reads CASSVEGWNTGELFF. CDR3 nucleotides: TGTGCCAGTAGTGTTGAGGGATGGAACACCGGGGAGCTGTTTTTT.

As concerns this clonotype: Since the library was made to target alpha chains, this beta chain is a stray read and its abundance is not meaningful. The CDR3 region has the DNA TGTGCCAGCAGTTTCGGCGCGGCCTACGAGCAGTACTTC. Protein sequence: CASSFGAAYEQYF. The chain is built from TRBV27 and TRBJ2-7; D not certain. Germline V gene sequence: CDR1 MNHEY, CDR2 SMNVEV (reference sequence). CDR3 length: 13 amino acids. Trimming stripped 3 bases from V and 2 bases from J, with 8 bases between.